The text below deals with one TCR beta chain. Its cognate antigen has yet to be identified. Base qualities are not provided; no much larger clone lies one nucleotide away. The data originate from a study of T cells in Graves' hyperthyroidism and ophthalmopathy (dated by TCRdb to between 2019 and 2020). About the study as a whole: Peripheral blood samples were taken at the time of initial diagnosis, prior to any treatment. A discovery cohort of roughly 100 patients, approximately 45 with Graves' ophthalmopathy and 55 to 60 with stable Graves' hyperthyroidism, was used to find distinguishing TCR V-J signatures. An independent validation cohort of about 20 hyperthyroidism patients and about 15 patients who later progressed to ophthalmopathy tested prospective prediction of ophthalmopathy. The 75 to 100 discovery patients were divided at random into training and test sets in a 7:3 ratio. The study also compared thyroid tissue and blood T-cell repertoires from more than 5 Graves' hyperthyroidism patients. Once sampling was done, hyperthyroidism patients were given methimazole at a starting dose of 30 mg daily, whereas ophthalmopathy patients were given high-dose intravenous methylprednisolone. The paper reports TCR Vbeta CDR3 sequencing of fewer than 150 peripheral blood samples: under 45 ophthalmopathy, around 80 hyperthyroidism and around 17 progressor patients.

The CDR3 covers 15 residues, taking in both the cysteine and the phenylalanine. The CDR3 DNA has 45 bases and is translated from base 1. V and J are truncated by 0 bases and 7 bases respectively, leaving an intervening sequence of 11 bases. CDR1 and CDR2, per the germline V gene, are SGDLS and YYNGEE. Overall results and qualifications from the work: In validation, the model predicted progression to ophthalmopathy a median of 6.5 months before onset, with approximately 70% sensitivity and 72.22% specificity. In cross-validation, a model built on a 13 V-J signature told ophthalmopathy apart from stable hyperthyroidism with approximately 90% sensitivity and about 81% specificity, and in testing the same model reached 80%/75%. No statistical method was used to fix the sample size in advance, and group allocation was not hidden from the investigators. Most expanded thyroid clonotypes (frequency above 0.001) were also found in blood, which suggests that blood repertoires may mirror thyroid immune responses.

The TCR beta CDR3 regions were amplified from RNA transcripts. The TCR CDR3 was subjected to a first round of RT-PCR using the HTBI primer set and the Qiagen OneStep RT-PCR kit. A second multiplex PCR round built the libraries, followed by size selection and purification. Paired-end sequencing of the libraries was performed with 100 bp reads on an Illumina HiSeq2000. In the authors' own workflow: SOAPnuke was used to process the raw data, throwing out any read that contained adapters or uncalled bases, had a mean Phred below 15, or lacked an exact constant-primer or identifier match. COPE v1.2.5 was used to merge the high-quality paired reads, and each unique nucleotide sequence was defined as a clonotype. MiTCR v1.1 was used to align the clonotypes against IMGT TRBV, TRBD and TRBJ reference segments. The analysis included only V-J combinations with a frequency above 0.0001, which together covered 99% to 99.2% of the repertoires. A TCS score was defined as the ratio between F50 (clonal expansion) and ExV (chaos), using BLOSUM62-based TCRdist between CDR3 peptides within each V-J. Welch's t-statistics and random forest reduced 500 to 650 V-J features to 13, which were used in a naive Bayes classifier (R e1071). The public reads were reanalyzed by TCRdb: fastp trimming at Q25, MiXCR alignment, in-frame beta chains only. Rows with a matching CDR3 protein are joined into one entry that keeps the most common DNA and genes. It is TCRdb's table, rather than the study itself, that gives the V and J calls and clone size. This sample comprises under 300,000 distinct CDR3 sequences, less than 15% of them detected only once. Jointly, the top ten make up around 7.9% of the sample.

Hyperthyroidism patients were aged 18 to 65 years and newly diagnosed, with disease duration of less than 2 months. Any patient with an uncontrolled infection, another autoimmune disease, pregnancy or lactation was excluded. Diagnoses were established on the basis of clinical symptoms, serum thyroxine and TRAb, thyroid ultrasound, and orbital computed tomography. For progressor patients, blood was drawn at the first diagnosis of hyperthyroidism, before any ophthalmopathy symptoms had appeared. PBMCs were separated from roughly 10 ml of fresh peripheral blood using Ficoll-Paque density gradient centrifugation. Progressor patients were defined as those initially diagnosed with Graves' hyperthyroidism in whom ophthalmopathy developed during follow-up. Total RNA was extracted using Trizol reagent, and RNA quality was assessed on an Agilent 2100 Bioanalyzer.

The sequence was obtained from a woman in her thirties with Graves' hyperthyroidism that later progressed to Graves' ophthalmopathy. Source material: blood. This chain is built from TRBV9 and TRBJ1-6; a weak D assignment points to TRBD1 (5 bases agree). This receptor carries the CDR3 CASSVGGDLNSPLHF. The sequenced DNA is TGTGCCAGCAGCGTAGGGGGGGATCTAAATTCACCCCTCCACTTT.